A single sample gave rise to the 6 T cell receptor beta chains below, sequenced in a study of cytomegalovirus exposure and HLA in healthy donors. Both 60 Vbeta primers and 13 Jbeta primers went into the PCR. Some clones are missing from TCRdb's copy, which holds only in-frame ones; the method was immunoSEQ multiplex PCR. Counted here are over 95,000 clones, 70% to 80% occurring once; the ten biggest clones make up about 4%. Sequenced: PBMCs. The receptors were gathered from a woman aged 40 to 49 in good health and CMV-seropositive.

The V call is TRBV29-1, the J call TRBJ1-4; a possible D gene is TRBD1 (6 bases). CDR1 and CDR2 from the germline V gene are SQVTM and ANQGSEA. Trimming took 4 bases from V and 14 from J, leaving 14 bases between them. The CDR3 is made up of 11 amino acids. The CDR3 loop reads CSVVRSDRLFF. The CDR3 DNA sequence: TGCAGCGTTGTACGGAGTGACAGGCTGTTTTTT.

This clone appeared a single time. J is TRBJ2-1 and V is TRBV5-1; 7 bases are shared with TRBD1. The CDR3 runs 17 residues. Looked up from germline, CDR1 is SGHRS and CDR2 is YFSETQ. Unmatched junction bases numbered 11, after V lost 1 base and J lost 4 bases. The chain's CDR3 is CASSLWQGVQGYNEQFF. CDR3 DNA sequence: TGCGCCAGCAGCTTGTGGCAGGGGGTTCAAGGGTACAATGAGCAGTTCTTC.

The chain joins TRBV5-5 to TRBJ2-1; possible D gene TRBD2, 6 bases. This CDR3 spans 12 amino acids. V was cut by 0 bases and J by 10 bases, with 8 bases left in between. The germline CDR1 and CDR2 sequences are SGHKS and YYEKEE (reference sequence). The CDR3 nucleotides are TGTGCCAGCAGCTTGGAGGCGGGAGAGCAGTTCTTC. It encodes CASSLEAGEQFF.

The chain employs TRBV11-1 and TRBJ1-3; maybe TRBD1 (5 bases). This CDR3 contains 15 residues. Germline CDR1 reads SGHAT; CDR2 reads FQDESV (reference sequence). The germline V and J ends were trimmed by 5 bases and 5 bases, with 16 bases remaining between them. CDR3: CASSPRGASRNTIYF. The CDR3 DNA reads as TGTGCCAGCAGCCCCCGCGGGGCTTCAAGAAACACCATATATTTT. Variable domain in full (rest from reference TRBV11-1 and TRBJ1-3): EAEVAQSPRYKITEKSQAVAFWCDPISGHATLYWYRQILGQGPELLVQFQDESVVDDSQLPKDRFSAERLKGVDSTLKIQPAELGDSAMYLCASSPRGASRNTIYFGEGSWLTVV.

The chain carries TRBV4-1 and TRBJ1-3; 9 nucleotides match TRBD1. The germline CDR1 and CDR2 sequences are MGHRA and YSYEKL. The CDR3 runs 16 residues. V gave up 2 bases and J gave up 1 base; unmatched junction bases: 3. The CDR3 here is CASSQMGTGSGNTIYF. The CDR3 nucleotides read TGCGCCAGCAGCCAAATGGGGACAGGGTCTGGAAACACCATATATTTT.

The CDR3 here is CASNRGGAPSSYNEQFF. DNA of the CDR3: TGTGCCAGCAACCGTGGCGGGGCACCCAGCTCCTACAATGAGCAGTTCTTC. The chain uses TRBV5-6 and TRBJ2-1; D is perhaps TRBD2 (6 bases). Per germline, CDR1 SGHDT and CDR2 YYEEEE. This CDR3 is built from 17 residues. V was trimmed by 6 bases and J by 0 bases, leaving 19 bases between them.